This TCR beta chain appears in the sequencing data of a study of cytomegalovirus exposure and HLA in healthy donors. V shed 6 bases and J 9 bases; nucleotides not matched to a gene: 9. CDR3 length: 14 amino acids. Germline loops: CDR1 MNHNS, CDR2 SASEGT. The PCR was carried out with 60 Vbeta primers and 13 Jbeta primers. The data were produced by immunoSEQ multiplex PCR, yet TCRdb's version contains in-frame clones alone and is incomplete. The table records 90,000 or so clones, about 74% of them present only once. The chain carries TRBV6-1 and TRBJ1-3; the match to TRBD1 covers 9 bases. This clonotype originated in a woman aged 45 to 65 in good health and CMV-seropositive. Sequencing was carried out using PBMCs. Written as DNA, the CDR3 is TGTGCCAGCAGGGACAGGGGATGGGTAACCACCATATATTTT. It specifies CASRDRGWVTTIYF.